The T cell receptor beta chain under discussion was sequenced for a study of T cell responses to AZD1222 COVID-19 vaccine. Study observations and caveats: The donors showed a predominance of white British ancestry and of females, with possible underestimation of clonal diversity.

On this clone: Its target is unknown.

V lost 6 bases, J lost 3 bases, and 17 bases lay in between. CDR1 and CDR2 from the germline V gene are KGHSH and LQKENI. This CDR3 has 16 amino acids. Only in-frame clones appear in the TCRdb table, and some are missing; sequencing was by immunoSEQ multiplex PCR. This table has around 100,000 clones, 88% appearing once. This chain joins TRBV18 and TRBJ1-4; D gene uncertain. Sequenced here: peripheral blood, sampled on day 0 of AZD1222 vaccination. This receptor was taken from an adult in good health. CDR3 amino acids: CASSLLSPQANEKLFF. The DNA of the CDR3 is TGTGCCAGCTCGCTACTATCACCCCAGGCTAATGAAAAACTGTTTTTT.